This TCR beta chain was captured by sequencing in a study of cytomegalovirus exposure and HLA in healthy donors. In regard to this clone: Its cognate antigen is unknown.

This CDR3 region has 18 residues. CDR1 is MGHRA and CDR2 is YSYEKL in the germline V gene. The ends lost 0 bases at V and 5 bases at J; junction bases unmatched: 7. General study points: The study reported that TCR beta sequences accurately predicted HLA-A and HLA-B alleles in most subjects.

Primers included in the PCR were 60 Vbeta and 13 Jbeta primers. The method was immunoSEQ multiplex PCR; TCRdb's version includes in-frame clones alone and lacks a portion of them. The sample includes around 190,000 clones, approximately 77% seen only once; the top ten take about 3.5%. Sequencing used PBMCs. The chain combines TRBV4-1 with TRBJ2-1, with 13 nucleotides matching TRBD2. The sequence was collected from a man aged 40-55 years in good health and CMV-seropositive. DNA of the CDR3: TGCGCCAGCAGCCAAGATCTGCCAGGACTAGCGGGAGACAATGAGCAGTTCTTC. Protein product: CASSQDLPGLAGDNEQFF.